The next 25 T cell receptor beta chains were all read from a single sample in a study of T cell repertoires in cytomegalovirus infection. No antigens are known for them. From the reads, TCRdb called clonotypes with MiXCR, one entry per CDR3 protein. The data show more than 300,000 distinct CDR3 sequences, about 34% seen once. The starting material was cultured PBMCs, obtained from culture after CMV antigen stimulation. The receptors were gathered from a human donor in good health (CMV status not recorded). Some clones in this sample may be carry-over from other donors' samples.

J is TRBJ2-2 and V is TRBV15; tentatively, D is TRBD1 or TRBD2 (5 bases each). V was clipped by 0 bases and J by 5 bases, with 13 bases between them. This CDR3 comprises 16 residues. The germline gives CDR1 LNHNV, CDR2 YYDKDF (reference sequence). The CDR3 loop reads CATSRDLGAQTGELFF. The CDR3 DNA is TGTGCCACCAGCAGAGATCTCGGGGCCCAGACCGGGGAGCTGTTTTTT.

This chain connects TRBV6-2 or TRBV6-3 to TRBJ1-5, with D possibly matching TRBD1 (6 bases). Trimming cost V 5 bases and J 5 bases, with 31 bases left between them. The germline gives CDR1 MNHEY, CDR2 SVGEGT. This CDR3 is built from 20 residues. CDR3 protein: CASSKLTSGTPRSRDQPQHF. CDR3 bases: TGTGCCAGCAGTAAGCTCACCTCCGGGACACCCAGGAGCCGGGATCAGCCCCAGCATTTT.

The V and J genes are TRBV18 and TRBJ2-2; perhaps TRBD1 as D (5 bases). Germline values: CDR1 KGHSH, CDR2 LQKENI. The CDR3 runs to 14 residues. Trimming pared 1 base from V and 6 bases from J, leaving 9 bases between. In DNA, the CDR3 is TGTGCCAGCTCACCACGGGGCGTAGCCGGGGAGCTGTTTTTT. This sequence encodes CASSPRGVAGELFF.

This chain connects TRBV7-2 to TRBJ1-5; no clear D. Germline CDR1 SGHTA, CDR2 FQGNSA. Trimming cost V 2 bases and J 1 base, with 6 bases left between them. There are 14 residues in the CDR3. CDR3 coding DNA: TGTGCCAGCAGCTTATCTAGGAGCAATCAGCCCCAGCATTTT. This sequence encodes CASSLSRSNQPQHF. The full variable domain, with the rest looked up from reference TRBV7-2 and TRBJ1-5, is GAGVSQSPSNKVTEKGKDVELRCDPISGHTALYWYRQSLGQGLEFLIYFQGNSAPDKSGLPSDRFSAERTGGSVSTLTIQRTQQEDSAVYLCASSLSRSNQPQHFGDGTRLSIL.

This clonotype was seen ten or more times. The V and J genes are TRBV7-2 and TRBJ2-7; 13 bases match TRBD2. CDR3 length: 17 residues. The V and J ends lost 4 bases and 3 bases, in that order; junction bases with no gene match: 9. In germline, CDR1 is SGHTA, CDR2 FQGNSA. The CDR3 loop reads CASSSSRTSGSFYEQYF. For the CDR3, the DNA is TGTGCCAGCAGCTCCTCCCGGACTAGCGGGAGTTTCTACGAGCAGTACTTC.

The chain joins TRBV4-3 to TRBJ2-1; the D gene could be TRBD1 or TRBD2 (5 bases each). Germline V gene lookup returns CDR1 LGHNA and CDR2 YSLEER. This CDR3 is 16 amino acids long. V was cut by 0 bases and J by 0 bases, with 9 bases left in between. Here the CDR3 reads CASSQDWGSSYNEQFF. The CDR3 DNA reads TGCGCCAGCAGCCAAGATTGGGGGAGCTCCTACAATGAGCAGTTCTTC.

The rearrangement joins TRBV7-2 to TRBJ2-5; TRBD2 aligns across 9 bases. The CDR3 runs to 16 residues. V gave up 0 bases and J gave up 3 bases; unmatched junction bases: 5. Germline V gene data show CDR1 as SGHTA and CDR2 as FQGNSA. CDR3 loop: CASSLARRGREETQYF. DNA of the CDR3: TGTGCCAGCAGCTTAGCGAGGCGCGGGAGGGAAGAGACCCAGTACTTC.

As for this clonotype: One end of the junction fails to match germline, which may point to a read error. The V call is TRBV7-2, the J call TRBJ2-7, with 10 bases lining up with TRBD1. Germline V gives CDR1 SGHTA, CDR2 FQGNSA. The CDR3 spans 16 residues. The CDR3 coding sequence is TGTGCCAGCAGCTCCCGCCGGGACAGGGGAACGCAGGAGCGGTACTTC. This encodes CASSSRRDRGTQERYF. Together with reference TRBV7-2 and TRBJ2-7, the CDR3 gives the full variable domain: GAGVSQSPSNKVTEKGKDVELRCDPISGHTALYWYRQSLGQGLEFLIYFQGNSAPDKSGLPSDRFSAERTGGSVSTLTIQRTQQEDSAVYLCASSSRRDRGTQERYFGPGTRLTVT.

The chain has TRBV5-6 and TRBJ1-1; the D gene is possibly TRBD1 (5 bases). Germline V gene data show CDR1 as SGHDT and CDR2 as YYEEEE. The V gene lost 2 bases and the J gene lost 5 bases, with 13 bases spanning the gap. The CDR3 covers 14 residues. Here the CDR3 DNA reads TGTGCCAGCAGCTTCGCAGGGAGAATTACTGAAGCTTTCTTT. Translated: CASSFAGRITEAFF. The whole variable domain, filled in from reference TRBV5-6 and TRBJ1-1, reads DAGVTQSPTHLIKTRGQQVTLRCSPKSGHDTVSWYQQALGQGPQFIFQYYEEEERQRGNFPDRFSGHQFPNYSSELNVNALLLGDSALYLCASSFAGRITEAFFGQGTRLTVV.

The chain employs TRBV14 and TRBJ1-6; D is perhaps TRBD1 (5 bases). There are 13 residues in the CDR3. Trimming removed 2 bases at V and 15 bases at J, with 14 bases between. In germline, CDR1 is SGHDN, CDR2 FVKESK. This chain's CDR3 is CASSQSEGLVLHF. The DNA of the CDR3 is TGTGCCAGCAGCCAAAGCGAGGGGCTAGTCCTCCACTTT.

This clonotype was picked up a small number of times. The V call is TRBV7-8, the J call TRBJ2-2; 7 positions agree with TRBD2. Germline V CDR1 and CDR2: SGHVS, FQNEAQ. This CDR3 has 15 residues. V gave up 5 bases and J gave up 0 bases; unmatched junction bases: 3. Written as DNA, the CDR3 is TGTGCCAGCAGCCACAGCGGGACGAACACCGGGGAGCTGTTTTTT. Translating gives CASSHSGTNTGELFF.

The CDR3 region is CATSNPGLGRDEQFF. The CDR3 nucleotides read TGTGCCACCAGCAATCCGGGACTGGGTAGGGATGAGCAGTTCTTC. V is TRBV15 and J is TRBJ2-1; a possible D gene is TRBD2 (6 bases). V was trimmed by 4 bases and J by 8 bases, leaving 18 bases between them. The CDR3 loop spans 15 amino acids. CDR1 is LNHNV and CDR2 is YYDKDF in the germline V gene (reference sequence).

This clonotype was counted at least ten times. J is TRBJ2-1 and V is TRBV5-5; a possible D gene is TRBD1 (6 bases). The CDR3 length is 16 residues. Germline loops: CDR1 SGHKS, CDR2 YYEKEE (reference sequence). V lost 1 base to trimming and J lost 4 bases, with 15 bases between them. In DNA, the CDR3 is TGTGCCAGCAGCTTGACCGGACAGATCATTTACAATGAGCAGTTCTTC. This codes for CASSLTGQIIYNEQFF.

This clonotype was detected only a few times. The chain employs TRBV7-8 and TRBJ1-2; 7 bases match TRBD1. The CDR3 sequence is 15 residues long. Germline-derived CDR1 and CDR2 are SGHVS and FQNEAQ. V was clipped by 5 bases and J by 2 bases; unmatched bases: 8. CDR3: CASSPRGGGNYGYTF. CDR3 nucleotide sequence: TGTGCCAGCAGCCCCAGAGGGGGCGGAAACTATGGCTACACCTTC.

This clonotype was detected only a few times. CDR3 DNA: TGTGCCAGCAGTCTTCACCGGGGAGGCTACAACACTGAAGCTTTCTTT. Amino acids: CASSLHRGGYNTEAFF. This chain uses TRBV27 with TRBJ1-1; no reliable D call. The CDR3 covers 16 residues. Per germline, CDR1 MNHEY and CDR2 SMNVEV (reference sequence). Between the trimmed V and J ends, which lost 5 bases and 2 bases, there was a span of 18 bases.

The chain is built from TRBV6-2 or TRBV6-3 and TRBJ2-5; TRBD2 agrees at 10 bases. Trimming removed 5 bases from V and 5 bases from J; junction bases left unmatched: 8. Per the germline V gene, CDR1 is MNHEY and CDR2 is SVGEGT. The CDR3 is made up of 15 amino acids. CDR3 DNA sequence: TGTGCCAGCAGTACAGCGGGAGGGCCGCTGGAGACCCAGTACTTC. As protein: CASSTAGGPLETQYF.

This chain uses TRBV5-1 with TRBJ1-2; D remains ambiguous. Germline V lookup: CDR1 SGHRS, CDR2 YFSETQ. V lost 6 bases and J 6 bases, leaving 15 bases between the germline ends. The CDR3 covers 13 residues. CDR3 nucleotide sequence: TGCGCCAGCACCCCAGGAGGAGACAATGGCTACACCTTC. Translating gives CASTPGGDNGYTF.

This clonotype occurred many times. The chain links TRBV10-3 to TRBJ1-5, with D unresolved. Looked up from germline, CDR1 is ENHRY and CDR2 is SYGVKD. The CDR3 length is 13 residues. Trimming removed 0 bases at V and 7 bases at J, with 7 bases between. This CDR3 is CAISESTGQPQHF. In DNA form, the CDR3 reads TGTGCCATCAGTGAGTCAACGGGCCAGCCCCAGCATTTT.

The rearrangement links TRBV12-3 or TRBV12-4 to TRBJ2-1, with a possible D match to TRBD1 (6 bases). V was cut by 1 base and J by 5 bases, with 12 bases left in between. This CDR3 region has 15 residues. The CDR3 reads CASSLGQGLNNEQFF. The DNA for the CDR3 is TGTGCCAGCAGTTTAGGGCAGGGGTTAAACAATGAGCAGTTCTTC.

This clonotype occurred a few times. CDR3 amino acids: CASRQTGVNTGELFF. CDR3 nucleotides: TGTGCCAGCAGGCAAACAGGGGTGAACACCGGGGAGCTGTTTTTT. This rearrangement joins TRBV7-2 to TRBJ2-2; 7 bases match TRBD1. V lost 6 bases to trimming and J lost 1 base; unmatched junction nucleotides: 5. The CDR3 is made up of 15 amino acids. In germline, CDR1 is SGHTA, CDR2 FQGNSA.

The table lists this clonotype with many counts. The chain employs TRBV7-2 and TRBJ2-5, with D possibly called TRBD1 or TRBD2 (5 bases each). CDR1 is SGHTA and CDR2 is FQGNSA in the germline V gene. The CDR3 has 14 residues. V was clipped by 3 bases and J by 1 base, with 9 bases between them. The CDR3, as DNA: TGTGCCAGCAGCTTGACCGGGACCCAAGAGACCCAGTACTTC. It specifies CASSLTGTQETQYF.

Only one count was recorded for this clonotype. This may come from a read error, since a much larger clone is one base off. The chain couples TRBV7-9 to TRBJ1-1; D is unresolved. Trimming pared 5 bases from V and 4 bases from J, leaving 14 bases between. Per the germline V gene, CDR1 is SEHNR and CDR2 is FQNEAQ (reference sequence). The CDR3 extends over 14 amino acids. This chain's CDR3 is CASSDVRAITEAFF. DNA for the CDR3: TGTGCCAGCAGCGACGTTAGAGCGATCACTGAAGCTTTCTTT.

This clonotype was found a few times. The gene calls are TRBV24-1 and TRBJ2-3; no definite D call. The CDR3 has 12 residues. Germline V lookup: CDR1 KGHDR, CDR2 SFDVKD. V was shortened by 5 bases and J by 14 bases, with 16 bases between the two germline ends. The chain's CDR3 is CATSANLGSRYF. CDR3 nucleotide sequence: TGTGCCACCAGTGCTAACTTAGGGTCACGGTATTTT.

The chain joins TRBV29-1 to TRBJ1-3; the D is unclear. V was clipped by 4 bases and J by 0 bases, with 4 bases between them. The CDR3 is 12 residues long. Germline CDR1 SQVTM, CDR2 ANQGSEA. The CDR3 loop reads CSVGSSGNTIYF. DNA for the CDR3: TGCAGCGTTGGTAGCTCTGGAAACACCATATATTTT.

There are a few counts of this clonotype. V usage is TRBV7-2 and J usage is TRBJ2-5, with a weak D call TRBD2 (5 bases). The V and J ends lost 1 base and 5 bases respectively, with 8 bases between them. The CDR3 has 13 residues. Germline assignment: CDR1 SGHTA and CDR2 FQGNSA. The CDR3, as DNA: TGTGCCAGCAGCTTAGATCCGGGGGAGACCCAGTACTTC. Its translation: CASSLDPGETQYF.